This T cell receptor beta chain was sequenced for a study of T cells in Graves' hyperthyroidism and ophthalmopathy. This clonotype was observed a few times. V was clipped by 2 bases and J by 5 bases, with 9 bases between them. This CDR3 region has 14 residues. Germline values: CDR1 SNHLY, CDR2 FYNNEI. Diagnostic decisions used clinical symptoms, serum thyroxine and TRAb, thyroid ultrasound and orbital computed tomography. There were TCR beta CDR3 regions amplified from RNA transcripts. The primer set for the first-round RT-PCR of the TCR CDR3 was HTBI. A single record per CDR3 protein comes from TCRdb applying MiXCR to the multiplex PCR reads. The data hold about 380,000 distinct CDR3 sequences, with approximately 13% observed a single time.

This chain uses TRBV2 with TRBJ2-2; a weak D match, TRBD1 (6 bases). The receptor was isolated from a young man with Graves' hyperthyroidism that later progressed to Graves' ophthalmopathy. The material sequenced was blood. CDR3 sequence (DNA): TGTGCCAGCAGTGAACAGGGGAAAACCGGGGAGCTGTTTTTT. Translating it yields CASSEQGKTGELFF.